The 11 T cell receptor beta chains reported below all come from one sample, sequenced in a study of blood T cell repertoires in COVID-19. Sequenced by immunoSEQ multiplex PCR; TCRdb stores in-frame clones only, minus some. This sample has around 260,000 clones, with around 81% found just once. The sequencing sample was made of peripheral blood. These receptors were taken from a person aged 70 to 79 with COVID-19, enrolled during active disease.

The V and J genes are TRBV7-2 and TRBJ1-1; unclear D gene. The CDR3 sequence is 14 residues long. Trimming cost V 8 bases and J 0 bases, with 13 bases left between them. Germline assignment: CDR1 SGHTA and CDR2 FQGNSA. CDR3 sequence reads: CASLRSAMNTEAFF. In nucleotides, the CDR3 is TGTGCCAGCTTGCGGAGCGCTATGAACACTGAAGCTTTCTTT.

This clone was seen just once. The V and J genes are TRBV9 and TRBJ2-2; TRBD1 matches 7 bases. From germline, CDR1 is SGDLS and CDR2 YYNGEE. V lost 5 bases to trimming and J lost 1 base; unmatched junction nucleotides: 5. This CDR3 has 15 residues. The CDR3 nucleotides read TGTGCCAGCAGACCAGGGGGTATGAACACCGGGGAGCTGTTTTTT. Its translation is CASRPGGMNTGELFF. The whole variable domain, remainder taken from reference TRBV9 and TRBJ2-2, is DSGVTQTPKHLITATGQRVTLRCSPRSGDLSVYWYQQSLDQGLQFLIQYYNGEERAKGNILERFSAQQFPDLHSELNLSSLELGDSALYFCASRPGGMNTGELFFGEGSRLTVL.

J is TRBJ1-4 and V is TRBV13, with TRBD1 identical over 11 bases. This CDR3 comprises 15 residues. The V segment lost 5 bases and the J segment 8 bases; nucleotides outside the gene matches: 7. From germline, CDR1 is PRHDT and CDR2 FYEKMQ (reference sequence). The CDR3 is CASSQAGTGGEKLFF. The DNA of the CDR3 is TGTGCCAGCAGCCAAGCCGGGACAGGGGGGGAAAAACTGTTTTTT.

V usage is TRBV4-3 and J usage is TRBJ2-7, with D possibly being TRBD1 (6 bases). The CDR3 extends over 14 amino acids. V lost 1 base and J 1 base, leaving 8 bases between the germline ends. The germline gives CDR1 LGHNA, CDR2 YSLEER. CDR3 residues: CASSQVGQSYEQYF. In DNA, the CDR3 is TGCGCCAGCAGCCAAGTCGGACAGTCCTACGAGCAGTACTTC.

This clone was counted a few times. This rearrangement joins TRBV5-1 to TRBJ1-1; 9 nucleotides align to TRBD1. From germline, CDR1 is SGHRS and CDR2 YFSETQ. V lost 6 bases to trimming and J lost 5 bases; unmatched junction nucleotides: 11. The CDR3 has 15 residues. DNA of the CDR3: TGCGCCAGCACCTGGGGAGAGGACAGGGGAACTGAAGCTTTCTTT. Translation: CASTWGEDRGTEAFF.

The chain combines TRBV11-2 with TRBJ1-3, with D tentatively TRBD1 (6 bases). The CDR3 has 15 residues. Trimming cost V 3 bases and J 0 bases, with 9 bases left between them. Germline V gives CDR1 SGHAT, CDR2 FQNNGV. DNA for the CDR3: TGTGCCAGCAGCTTCGGACAGAGCTCTGGAAACACCATATATTTT. It yields the protein CASSFGQSSGNTIYF.

The rearrangement uses TRBV6-1 and TRBJ2-7; 11 bases are shared with TRBD2. Trimming took 3 bases from V and 2 from J; bases not matched to a gene: 3. The CDR3 length is 15 residues. Germline V lookup: CDR1 MNHNS, CDR2 SASEGT. CDR3 residues: CASSDIAGGPYEQYF. CDR3 in DNA: TGTGCCAGCAGTGATATAGCGGGAGGGCCCTACGAGCAGTACTTC.

The V and J genes are TRBV29-1 and TRBJ2-7; no definite D call. V gave up 7 bases and J gave up 2 bases, with 15 bases separating them. Germline-derived CDR1 and CDR2 are SQVTM and ANQGSEA. This CDR3 spans 13 amino acids. As DNA, the CDR3 is TGCAGCGCTGTCGGATCACAGACCTACGAGCAGTACTTC. Protein sequence: CSAVGSQTYEQYF.

The CDR3 DNA reads TGTGCCAGTAGTACGCGACAGGGATCGAACTATGGCTACACCTTC. This sequence encodes CASSTRQGSNYGYTF. The chain joins TRBV19 to TRBJ1-2, with 7 bases fitting TRBD1. Germline CDR1 reads LNHDA; CDR2 reads SQIVND (reference sequence). This CDR3 comprises 15 residues. The V and J ends lost 4 bases and 2 bases, in that order; junction bases with no gene match: 7.

V and J are TRBV19 and TRBJ2-1, with D perhaps TRBD1 (6 bases). Per germline, CDR1 LNHDA and CDR2 SQIVND (reference sequence). Deletions cut 9 bases from V and 2 bases from J, with 26 bases between. CDR3 size: 18 residues. Here the CDR3 DNA reads TGTGCCAGCGCGCCCTCGGGCCAGGGGCGACACACCTACAATGAGCAGTTCTTC. Protein product: CASAPSGQGRHTYNEQFF.

J is TRBJ1-5 and V is TRBV10-3; TRBD1 is a possible D gene (6 bases). Trimming took 5 bases from V and 0 from J, leaving 8 bases between them. CDR3 length: 14 amino acids. CDR1 is ENHRY, CDR2 SYGVKD, per germline. The CDR3 DNA reads TGTGCCATCAGTCAACAGGGTAGCAATCAGCCCCAGCATTTT. Residues: CAISQQGSNQPQHF.